The source of this T cell receptor beta chain is a study of blood T cell repertoires in COVID-19. Trimming left V 0 bases short and J 1 base short, with 7 bases between. The germline gives CDR1 SGDLS, CDR2 YYNGEE. The CDR3 loop spans 14 amino acids. The protocol was immunoSEQ multiplex PCR, while the TCRdb copy is restricted to in-frame clones and leaves out a portion. The sample includes about 430,000 clones, 85% to 90% of them seen just once. The receptor was derived from a man aged 30 to 39 who had recovered from COVID-19. V and J are TRBV9 and TRBJ1-1; D uncertain. Input material: PBMCs or T cells enriched from blood (not recorded which). As DNA, the CDR3 is TGTGCCAGCAGCGTAGGACACCAGAACACTGAAGCTTTCTTT. Protein sequence: CASSVGHQNTEAFF.